This T cell receptor beta chain was captured by sequencing in a study of shared clonotypes between healthy human individuals. At the deep level, the assay was run. Libraries were prepared by immunoSEQ multiplex PCR; TCRdb keeps only in-frame clonotypes and omits some of them. Found here are about 1 million clones, roughly 75% of them singletons; the top ten hold approximately 1.5%. This clone has only one observation. The CDR3 sequence is 12 residues long. With 5 bases removed from V and 5 bases from J, the gap between germline ends came to 9 bases. Per the germline V gene, CDR1 is MNHEY and CDR2 is SVGAGI.

The clonotype was recovered from a man aged 18-30 years in good health. The chain uses TRBV6-5 and TRBJ1-2; D uncertain. Source material: memory CD4+ T cells sorted from blood. Indicated subset: CD45RA-negative fraction. Here the CDR3 reads CASSRPLYGYTF. CDR3 bases: TGTGCCAGCAGTCGCCCCCTTTATGGCTACACCTTC.